This record covers a single TCR beta chain. Its matching antigen is unknown. CD45RO-negative, CCR7-selected cells formed the naive CD8 fraction, which excluded terminally differentiated effector memory CD45RA+ cells. Germline V gene sequence: CDR1 SNHLY, CDR2 FYNNEI. The CDR3 covers 13 residues. V lost 7 bases and J lost 8; bases outside the gene matches: 9. The record originates from a study of shared clonotypes between healthy human individuals. Study-level points and caveats: Sharing across four donors was highest in naive CD4 (around 5%) and lowest in memory CD8 (roughly 0.4%).

Clones were sequenced by immunoSEQ multiplex PCR, and TCRdb holds only the in-frame ones, with some missing. The table shows around 620,000 clones, with roughly 95% occurring only once. This TCR was sampled from a woman aged 30 to 39 in good health. The sequenced material came from naive CD8+ T cells sorted from blood. J is TRBJ1-2 and V is TRBV2; 8 nucleotides agree with TRBD1. The CDR3 bases are TGTGCCAGCATCGGACAGGGAGGGAGCGGCTACACCTTC. Its protein is CASIGQGGSGYTF.